Sequencing of this T cell receptor beta chain was carried out in a study of T cells in Graves' hyperthyroidism and ophthalmopathy. The hyperthyroidism was newly diagnosed and had lasted under 2 months; the patients were aged 18 to 65. Clinical symptoms, serum thyroxine, TRAb, thyroid ultrasound and orbital computed tomography informed diagnoses. In this sample, this clonotype turned up many times. A junction boundary mismatches the germline segment, possibly from a read error. It was RNA transcripts that yielded the amplified TCR beta CDR3 regions. The study used the HTBI primer set for a first-round RT-PCR of the TCR CDR3. TCRdb reanalysed the multiplex PCR reads using MiXCR and keeps one entry per CDR3 protein. The sample has 300,000 to 400,000 distinct CDR3 sequences, 18% seen once. Sequencing input: blood. The TCR sequence derives from a woman aged 45-65 years with Graves' hyperthyroidism.

The CDR3 loop is CASSLGTGTDTQYF. CDR3 nucleotides: TGTGCCAGCAGTTTGGGGACTGGCACAGATACGCAGTATTTT. The rearrangement uses TRBV5-1 and TRBJ2-3; maybe TRBD2 (6 bases). CDR1 and CDR2 from the germline V gene are SGHRS and YFSETQ. The CDR3 contains 14 residues.